The 13 T cell receptor beta chains below come from one sample, sequenced in a study of cytomegalovirus exposure and HLA in healthy donors. 13 Jbeta primers and 60 Vbeta primers were used for the PCR. Assay: immunoSEQ multiplex PCR; the TCRdb copy retains only in-frame clones and omits some. The sample records 250,000 to 350,000 clones, 80% being singletons. Sequencing input: PBMCs. The receptor source for this set is a girl aged 2 to 9 in good health and CMV-seronegative.

J is TRBJ1-2 and V is TRBV18; possibly TRBD1 for D (6 bases). Germline V CDR1 and CDR2: KGHSH, LQKENI. Trimming took off 3 bases at V and 7 bases at J, with 18 bases between the two ends. The CDR3 sequence is 15 residues long. The chain's CDR3 is CASSPKTGRASGYTF. The CDR3 DNA reads TGTGCCAGCTCACCCAAGACAGGCAGGGCATCTGGCTACACCTTC.

This chain uses TRBV5-1 with TRBJ2-5; 12 bases match TRBD2. Germline values: CDR1 SGHRS, CDR2 YFSETQ. V dropped 5 bases and J dropped 0; count of bases not matched to a gene: 14. CDR3 length: 19 amino acids. The CDR3 sequence: CASRDIGLAGTWYQETQYF. The DNA of the CDR3 is TGCGCCAGCAGGGATATTGGACTAGCGGGAACTTGGTACCAAGAGACCCAGTACTTC.

The J gene is TRBJ2-5, the V gene TRBV5-6, with 9 positions matching TRBD1. Germline CDR1 is SGHDT and CDR2 is YYEEEE. Trimming cost V 1 base and J 5 bases; bases outside gene matches: 15. This CDR3 is 18 amino acids long. Written as DNA, the CDR3 is TGTGCCAGCAGCTTGTTTAGGGGACAGGGCCTACCCGAGGAGACCCAGTACTTC. It translates to CASSLFRGQGLPEETQYF.

This clone was seen a few times. The chain links TRBV28 to TRBJ1-4, with 8 positions matching TRBD1. The germline CDR1 and CDR2 sequences are MDHEN and SYDVKM. Germline trimming cut 3 bases from V and 6 bases from J; bases unmatched to any gene: 12. The CDR3 contains 17 residues. CDR3 coding DNA: TGTGCCAGCAGTTTTCGGCGGGACAGGAGAATCGATGAAAAACTGTTTTTT. Translated: CASSFRRDRRIDEKLFF.

The genes are TRBV19 and TRBJ1-2; D not resolved. Germline V gene data show CDR1 as LNHDA and CDR2 as SQIVND (reference sequence). CDR3 length: 12 amino acids. Trimming removed 6 bases from V and 11 bases from J, with 16 bases in between. The DNA of the CDR3 is TGTGCCAGTAGCGACTATCGAACTGGTTACACCTTC. It translates to CASSDYRTGYTF.

This clone was picked up a small number of times. V usage is TRBV5-6 and J usage is TRBJ2-2; 7 nucleotides line up with TRBD2. The germline gives CDR1 SGHDT, CDR2 YYEEEE. V lost 0 bases to trimming and J lost 3 bases; unmatched junction nucleotides: 2. This CDR3 spans 15 amino acids. CDR3 protein: CASSLGGRHTGELFF. The CDR3 region has the DNA TGTGCCAGCAGCTTGGGCGGGAGACACACCGGGGAGCTGTTTTTT.

The V and J genes are TRBV18 and TRBJ2-3; tentatively, D is TRBD2 (6 bases). V was shortened by 5 bases and J by 1 base, with 10 bases between the two germline ends. The CDR3 is 14 amino acids. CDR1 and CDR2 from the germline V gene are KGHSH and LQKENI. The CDR3 sequence is CASSSSGGTDTQYF. The CDR3 DNA reads as TGTGCCAGCTCATCCTCGGGGGGCACAGATACGCAGTATTTT. Full variable domain (outside the CDR3, taken from reference TRBV18 and TRBJ2-3): NAGVMQNPRHLVRRRGQEARLRCSPMKGHSHVYWYRQLPEEGLKFMVYLQKENIIDESGMPKERFSAEFPKEGPSILRIQQVVRGDSAAYFCASSSSGGTDTQYFGPGTRLTVL.

The chain recombines TRBV4-1 with TRBJ1-5, with D unresolved. Germline V gene lookup returns CDR1 MGHRA and CDR2 YSYEKL. The CDR3 has 14 residues. Trimming removed 0 bases at V and 5 bases at J, with 8 bases between. CDR3 sequence (DNA): TGCGCCAGCAGCCAAGATCAGGTTGATCAGCCCCAGCATTTT. Amino acid sequence: CASSQDQVDQPQHF.

This chain links TRBV28 with TRBJ1-1; tentatively, D is TRBD1 (5 bases). There are 16 residues in the CDR3. Germline V gives CDR1 MDHEN, CDR2 SYDVKM. Trimming removed 3 bases from V and 0 bases from J, with 14 bases in between. The CDR3 bases are TGTGCCAGCAGTTTGAACCAGGGATTCATGAACACTGAAGCTTTCTTT. Amino acids: CASSLNQGFMNTEAFF.

A word on this clone: Germline and junction disagree at one end, which may indicate a read error. The rearrangement joins TRBV7-9 to TRBJ1-1; D is unresolved. Germline loops: CDR1 SEHNR, CDR2 FQNEAQ (reference sequence). The CDR3 totals 15 residues. DNA for the CDR3: TGTTCCAGCAGCTTGACAACGAGATTAAACACTGAAGCTTTCTTT. It encodes CSSSLTTRLNTEAFF.

The chain employs TRBV7-3 and TRBJ2-1; D uncertain. Germline loops: CDR1 SGHTA, CDR2 FQGTGA. Deletions cut 2 bases from V and 3 bases from J, with 11 bases between. The CDR3 consists of 15 residues. The CDR3 DNA reads as TGTGCCAGCAGCTTATCATCGGAGTACTACAATGAGCAGTTCTTC. Amino acids: CASSLSSEYYNEQFF.

The rearrangement joins TRBV6-5 to TRBJ2-3; D is uncertain. The V and J ends lost 0 bases and 0 bases respectively, with 4 bases between them. Germline CDR1 is MNHEY and CDR2 is SVGAGI. The CDR3 is 14 amino acids. The DNA for the CDR3 is TGTGCCAGCAGTTACTCGACAAGCACAGATACGCAGTATTTT. This gives the protein CASSYSTSTDTQYF.

The chain is built from TRBV1 and TRBJ2-3; the D call in the table, TRBD1, was not verified against the DNA. TRBV1 is described as a pseudogene. CDR3 length: 16 amino acids. CDR3 coding DNA: TGCACCAGCAGACAGATCCGACACGATTACACAGATACGCAGTATTTT. Amino acid sequence: CTSRQIRHDYTDTQYF.